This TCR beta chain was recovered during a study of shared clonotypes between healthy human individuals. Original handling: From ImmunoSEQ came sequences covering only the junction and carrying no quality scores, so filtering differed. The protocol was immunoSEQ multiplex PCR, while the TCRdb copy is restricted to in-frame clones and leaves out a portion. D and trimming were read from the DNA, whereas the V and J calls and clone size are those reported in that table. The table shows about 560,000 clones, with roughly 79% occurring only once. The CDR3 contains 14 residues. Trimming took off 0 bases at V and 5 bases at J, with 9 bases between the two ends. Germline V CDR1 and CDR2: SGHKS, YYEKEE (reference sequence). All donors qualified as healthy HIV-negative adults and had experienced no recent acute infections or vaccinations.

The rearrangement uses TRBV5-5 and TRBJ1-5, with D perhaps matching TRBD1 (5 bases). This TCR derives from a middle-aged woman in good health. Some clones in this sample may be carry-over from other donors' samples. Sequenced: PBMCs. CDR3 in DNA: TGTGCCAGCAGCTTGGCCGGGGGTGATCAGCCCCAGCATTTT. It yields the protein CASSLAGGDQPQHF.